Here is one T cell receptor beta chain with its context. The data stem from a study of T-cell memory formation after mild COVID-19. V was cut by 2 bases and J by 5 bases, with 7 bases left in between. CDR1 and CDR2 (germline): DFQATT, SNEGSKA (reference sequence). The CDR3 loop spans 11 amino acids. One entry per CDR3 protein, called by TCRdb with MiXCR from the 5' RACE reads. The table has some 600,000 distinct CDR3 sequences, approximately 15% seen once. The chain employs TRBV20-1 and TRBJ2-7; no reliable D call. This clonotype was obtained from an adult woman who had mild COVID-19 (a few samples of this study predate the infection). Cell type and time point are not known. Sequenced input: PBMCs or a T cell subset sorted from them (not recorded which). CDR3 DNA sequence: TGCAGTGCTAGAAAAGACGACGAGCAGTACTTC. Its protein is CSARKDDEQYF.